This paragraph covers one T cell receptor beta chain sequence. Its target antigen remains unknown. No much larger clonotype is one base removed from it; base qualities were not supplied. The immunoSEQ Assay, a bias-controlled multiplex PCR, was used to amplify TCRbeta CDR3 regions from genomic DNA. In the paper's pipeline: The number of nucleated cells in each sample was estimated by amplification of reference gene primers within the assay. Sequence reads were collapsed and filtered to measure the absolute abundance of every unique TCRbeta CDR3 rearrangement. For each sample, productive Simpson clonality was calculated by taking the square root of Simpson's diversity index across productive rearrangements. The table comes from immuneACCESS by way of TCRdb, which keeps in-frame sequences with V and J called. Part of the clones is missing from these tables; in studies checked, under half for an unresolved V gene and the rest for unknown reasons. V and J calls plus clone size are reproduced from that table; the DNA served to infer D and trimming. This sample is represented by 200,000 or so clones; roughly 87% of them were singletons. The ten largest clones take up approximately 7.2% of the sample.

The data were taken from a study of blood T cell repertoires in COVID-19 (TCRdb year 2020). With respect to the entire study: Recovered participants in ImmuneRACE Cohort 3 were defined by two consecutive negative NP/OP PCR tests, clearance by a healthcare professional, or resolution of symptoms. The collaborator samples originated in the United States, Italy and Spain and spanned the acute and convalescent phases of COVID-19. The material from the prospective study consisted of cDNA or gDNA derived from T cells, B-cell-depleted T cells, or PBMCs. Deeply sampled blood TCRbeta repertoires from subjects exposed to, actively infected with, or recovered from COVID-19 were included in the dataset. The repertoires were released in a freely available public database meant as a resource for research on the immune response to SARS-CoV-2. Samples came from the ongoing ImmuneRACE study (first 160 participants) plus 1,254 subjects from 6 global collaborators. A de-identified subject ID, COVID-19 status, age in years and sex were almost always included in the sample metadata. HLA class I and class II types, where available, came from metadata supplied by the sample provider rather than from assay-based typing.

The germline V gene specifies MDHEN as CDR1 and SYDVKM as CDR2. The germline V and J ends show losses of 5 bases and 0 bases respectively, and no gene match explains 10 bases of the junction. From the cysteine through the phenylalanine, the CDR3 covers 17 amino acids. The read is trimmed to its CDR3 DNA, 51 bases read in frame from base 1. What the work shows at the level of the full study, not this receptor alone: Clinical and demographic metadata were provided uncurated, with the amount varying by source and participant.

Participants in the prospective study were aged roughly 18 to 100 years, lived in 24 United States geographic areas, and enrolled through a virtual design. Cohort assignment in the prospective study relied on participant-reported clinical history from a screening survey and a study questionnaire. In the prospective study, mobile phlebotomists collected whole blood, serum and a nasopharyngeal or oropharyngeal swab from each participant. Over an approximately two-month period, participants in the prospective study had the option of providing additional blood draws and questionnaires. Before DNA extraction, prospective study blood samples were shipped either frozen or at room temperature.

Sequencing was done on a sample of PBMCs or T cells enriched from blood (not recorded which). The rearranged segments are TRBV28 and TRBJ2-7; the junction holds 10 bases that match TRBD2. The origin of this receptor is a man aged 25 to 40 in a cohort exposed to, infected with or recovered from COVID-19 (not recorded which). The bases read TGTGCCAGCAGTCAGCTACTAGCGGGGCCGGACTCCTACGAGCAGTACTTC. It specifies CASSQLLAGPDSYEQYF. Extended through the reference TRBV28 and TRBJ2-7 proteins, this CDR3 yields the full variable domain: DVKVTQSSRYLVKRTGEKVFLECVQDMDHENMFWYRQDPGLGLRLIYFSYDVKMKEKGDIPEGYSVSREKKERFSLILESASTNQTSMYLCASSQLLAGPDSYEQYFGPGTRLTVT.